This T cell receptor beta chain is from a study of tissue T cells after allogeneic stem cell transplantation. Profiled with immunoSEQ multiplex PCR; TCRdb holds only in-frame clones, not every one. The table has around 1,500 clones, more than 70% seen once. V lost 3 bases and J lost 5, with 4 bases in between. The CDR3 consists of 11 residues. The germline V gene has CDR1 MDHEN and CDR2 SYDVKM. The V and J genes are TRBV28 and TRBJ1-1; D is uncertain. This specimen was stomach tissue, taken at autopsy. The sequence came from a male patient aged 35-70 years with steroid-refractory graft-versus-host disease after an allogeneic stem cell transplant. Some T cells may have originated in the graft donor. The CDR3 DNA follows: TGTGCCAGCAGTTTCATAACTGAAGCTTTCTTT. It yields the protein CASSFITEAFF.